A selection of T cell receptor beta chains follows, all from one sample in a study of PD-1 blockade in mismatch repair-deficient tumors. Produced via immunoSEQ multiplex PCR; TCRdb's table is partial and in-frame only. The sample shows 8,500 to 10,000 clones, roughly nine tenths of them seen only once. The antigens for these receptors are not known. Specimen: cells cultured in vitro, collected from a patient treated with pembrolizumab. The receptors originated from an adult with mismatch repair-deficient cancer. Each CDR3 is given with its conserved first and last residue. D genes are given only for firm matches. Size tells how often a clone was seen (once, few, many) or the class of an expanded clone, and some rows leave it out.

j_gene,v_gene,d_gene,abundance,CDR3nt,CDR3aa
TRBJ2-6,TRBV27,TRBD1,-,TGTGCCAGCAGTTCAAGCTGGGACAGGGCCCGCTCTGGGGCCAACGTCCTGACTTTC,CASSSSWDRARSGANVLTF
TRBJ2-4,TRBV18,TRBD1,once,TGTGCCAGCTCACCGCCGGGACAGCGACGGGAAAACATTCAGTACTTC,CASSPPGQRRENIQYF
TRBJ2-7,TRBV7-9,TRBD1,-,TGTGCCAGCAGCTCGACAGGGCGCTACGAGCAGTACTTC,CASSSTGRYEQYF
TRBJ2-7,TRBV28,-,-,TGTGCCAGCAGTTTCACTGACTACGAGCAGTACTTC,CASSFTDYEQYF
TRBJ2-6,TRBV4-2,-,once,TGTGCCAGCAGCCAAGAGCCAGGGATGCCTGGGGCCAACGTCCTGACTTTC,CASSQEPGMPGANVLTF
TRBJ2-1,TRBV11-2,TRBD2,-,TGTGCCAGCAGCTTAACCAGGCTAGCGGGAGTTGAGCAGTTCTTC,CASSLTRLAGVEQFF
TRBJ2-3,TRBV10-3,TRBD2,-,TGTGCCATCAGTGGGCGGGAGAGCACAGATACGCAGTATTTT,CAISGRESTDTQYF
TRBJ2-3,TRBV5-1,TRBD2,-,TGCGCCAGCAGGATAGGACTAGCGGGAGGCAGCACAGATACGCAGTATTTT,CASRIGLAGGSTDTQYF
TRBJ2-5,TRBV5-1,TRBD1,-,TGCGCCAGCACTTCGACCGGGACAGGGGTAGAGACCCAGTACTTC,CASTSTGTGVETQYF
TRBJ1-2,TRBV28,-,-,TGTGCCATCCCTAAGGGGAACAGCGGGGGTAACTATGGCTACACCTTC,CAIPKGNSGGNYGYTF
TRBJ2-7,TRBV7-8,-,once,TGTGCCAGCAGCCCCCGGGTGGGACGATACGAGCAGTACTTC,CASSPRVGRYEQYF
TRBJ2-5,TRBV5-1,-,-,TGCGCCAGCAGCTTGGGCGGCTTCCGGGAGACCCAGTACTTC,CASSLGGFRETQYF
TRBJ2-7,TRBV5-1,TRBD1,few,TGCGCCAGCAGCTTGGGGACAGGTCCCGCCTACGAGCAGTACTTC,CASSLGTGPAYEQYF
TRBJ1-2,TRBV18,-,-,TGTGCCAGCTCACCACGGAACGGTGGCTACACCTTC,CASSPRNGGYTF
TRBJ2-7,TRBV27,-,few,TGTGCCAGCAGTAGACTAGGCAGCTACGAGCAGTACTTC,CASSRLGSYEQYF
TRBJ2-7,TRBV11-2,TRBD2,-,TGTGCCAGCAGCATGACTAGCGGGACGACCTACGAGCAGTACTTC,CASSMTSGTTYEQYF
TRBJ2-1,TRBV18,TRBD2,-,TGTGCCAGCTCACCACAAACGGGCGGGGGTGAGCAGTTCTTC,CASSPQTGGGEQFF
TRBJ2-5,TRBV2,-,-,TGTGCCAGCAGTTTCATCTCAGAGACCCAGTACTTC,CASSFISETQYF
TRBJ2-3,TRBV9,-,few,TGTGCCAGCAGCGTAGAGCCAGATACGCAGTATTTT,CASSVEPDTQYF
TRBJ2-7,TRBV5-1,-,-,TGCGCCAGCAGCTGGATGGGGGGCCAGTACTTC,CASSWMGGQYF
TRBJ1-5,TRBV27,-,once,TGTGCCAGCAGTTTAAATTATCCCGGACGGGAGCCCCAGCATTTT,CASSLNYPGREPQHF
TRBJ2-3,TRBV5-1,-,-,TGCGCCAGCAGCCGTGTTTCACCCACAGATACGCAGTATTTT,CASSRVSPTDTQYF
TRBJ2-7,TRBV9,-,-,TGTGCCAGCAGCGTAGGGGTTAGCGGATCCTACGAGCAGTACTTC,CASSVGVSGSYEQYF
TRBJ2-7,TRBV27,TRBD2,-,TGTGCCAGCAGTTTATCTGCTAGCGGGAGCTCCTACGAGCAGTACTTC,CASSLSASGSSYEQYF
TRBJ1-4,TRBV5-6,-,-,TGTGCCAGCAGCGGGACCGATGAAAAACTGTTTTTT,CASSGTDEKLFF
TRBJ2-3,TRBV6-5,-,-,TGTGCCAGTCTCGTAAGGGATGGGAGGACAGATACGCAGTATTTT,CASLVRDGRTDTQYF
TRBJ1-2,TRBV2,TRBD1,-,TGTGCCAGCAGACCACGACAGGGGGATGGCTACACCTTC,CASRPRQGDGYTF
TRBJ1-1,TRBV28,-,once,TGTGCCAGCGGGGGACACCTTCTATTTGGTACTGAAGCTTTCTTT,CASGGHLLFGTEAFF
TRBJ1-5,TRBV2,-,-,TGTGCCAGCAGGCAGGGTCGGGGTCAGCCCCAGCATTTT,CASRQGRGQPQHF
TRBJ1-4,TRBV4-1,-,-,TGCGCCAGCAGCCAACCTCCTACAGGGATCGTGGGAGAAAAACTGTTTTTT,CASSQPPTGIVGEKLFF
TRBJ2-3,TRBV6-5,-,-,TGTGCCAGCTCGTTAGCGGGCACAGATACGCAGTATTTT,CASSLAGTDTQYF
TRBJ1-4,TRBV5-5,-,medium-sized,TGTGCCAGCAGTTTCCCCGGGGCCGACGGTGAAAAACTGTTTTTT,CASSFPGADGEKLFF
TRBJ1-3,TRBV19,-,-,TGTGCCAGTAGACAACAGGATGTTGTTGGAAACACCATATATTTT,CASRQQDVVGNTIYF
TRBJ1-5,TRBV7-8,-,-,TGTGCCAGCAGCACCGGGACTCAGAATCAGCCCCAGCATTTT,CASSTGTQNQPQHF
TRBJ2-2,TRBV19,TRBD2,-,TGTGCCAGTAGTACACTAGCGGGAGTAGCCGGGGAGCTGTTTTTT,CASSTLAGVAGELFF
TRBJ1-2,TRBV9,TRBD1,-,TGTGCCAGCAACCCACGGGACAGGGGGGGAGATGGCTACACCTTC,CASNPRDRGGDGYTF
TRBJ1-3,TRBV4-1,-,-,TGCGCCAGCAGCCAAGCCCCGGGACAAGGAAACACCATATATTTT,CASSQAPGQGNTIYF
TRBJ1-6,TRBV19,-,-,TGTGCCAGTAGTATATGGTTTGTAGGGAGTGGCAATTCACCCCTCCACTTT,CASSIWFVGSGNSPLHF
TRBJ2-2,TRBV5-1,-,-,TGCGCCAGCAGCTCACTGGGCACCGGGGAGCTGTTTTTT,CASSSLGTGELFF
TRBJ2-5,TRBV7-3,-,-,TGTGCCAGCAGCTTAAACTGGGCGGAGACCCAGTACTTC,CASSLNWAETQYF
TRBJ2-4,TRBV28,TRBD2,-,TGTGCCAGCAGTCCTCCGGGACTAGCGGGAGTACTGCAGTACTTC,CASSPPGLAGVLQYF
TRBJ2-2,TRBV29-1,-,once,TGCAGCGTGGTGTGGGGCACCGGGGAGCTGTTTTTT,CSVVWGTGELFF
TRBJ2-1,TRBV7-9,-,-,TGTGCCAGCAGCTTAGAAGGGGCTCGGAATGAGCAGTTCTTC,CASSLEGARNEQFF
TRBJ2-3,TRBV9,TRBD2,-,TGTGCCAGCAGCCTCGGGACTAGCGGGATTGGGGGCACAGATACGCAGTATTTT,CASSLGTSGIGGTDTQYF
TRBJ2-7,TRBV7-2,TRBD2,-,TGTGCCAGCAGCTCTACACGACGGACTAGCGGGGAAAGGTACGAGCAGTACTTC,CASSSTRRTSGERYEQYF
TRBJ2-1,TRBV7-6,-,-,TGTGCCAGCAGCCCCCCCAAGGGGAAATACAATGAGCAGTTCTTC,CASSPPKGKYNEQFF
TRBJ2-7,TRBV28,-,-,TGTGCCAGCAGTCTCCCAGGAGACTCGGCCTACGAGCAGTACTTC,CASSLPGDSAYEQYF
TRBJ2-3,TRBV11-3,-,-,TGTGCCAGCAGCTCTCCCACAGATACGCAGTATTTT,CASSSPTDTQYF
TRBJ2-7,TRBV7-3,TRBD1,few,TGTGCCAGCAGTCAGACAGGGGGAGTGGACGAGCAGTACTTC,CASSQTGGVDEQYF
TRBJ1-1,TRBV7-2,TRBD1,-,TGTGCCAGCAGCCCTTTCGGGACAGAAAAGGCCACTGAAGCTTTCTTT,CASSPFGTEKATEAFF
TRBJ1-5,TRBV19,-,-,TGTGCCAGTAGACCAGGGGATACCGGTACCAATCAGCCCCAGCATTTT,CASRPGDTGTNQPQHF
TRBJ2-3,TRBV5-4,-,-,TGTGCCAGCAGCTTGAGGCCCCCAGATACGCAGTATTTT,CASSLRPPDTQYF
TRBJ2-7,TRBV18,-,-,TGTGCCAGCTCACCCTCGGGACCAAACTACGAGCAGTACTTC,CASSPSGPNYEQYF
TRBJ1-5,TRBV28,-,-,TGTGCCAGCAGTTTATCGGGGAATGGCAATCAGCCCCAGCATTTT,CASSLSGNGNQPQHF
TRBJ2-1,TRBV29-1,-,-,TGCAGCGCCGGACCTGCCGTCGGGAGCCCCACCTCCAATGAGCAGTTCTTC,CSAGPAVGSPTSNEQFF
TRBJ1-2,TRBV7-9,-,-,TGTGCCAGCAGCTTAGAGGGGTACTATGGCTACACCTTC,CASSLEGYYGYTF
TRBJ1-3,TRBV27,-,once,TGTGCCAGCAGTTTACAAGGGGGGAACACCATATATTTT,CASSLQGGNTIYF